These 21 T cell receptor beta chains were sequenced from one sample in a study of cytomegalovirus exposure and HLA in healthy donors. Vbeta (60) and Jbeta (13) primers were used in the PCR. Repertoires were generated with immunoSEQ multiplex PCR, while TCRdb's copy carries only in-frame clones and drops some. The data contain some 81,000 clones, about three quarters of them singletons. Material for sequencing was PBMCs. The receptors were gathered from a woman between 40 and 55 years old in good health and CMV-seropositive.

CDR3 nucleotide sequence: TGTGCCAGCCAAGACACTTACTATGGCTACACCTTC. It translates to CASQDTYYGYTF. The J gene is TRBJ1-2, the V gene TRBV10-3, with D hard to call. The length of the CDR3 is 12 residues. Trimming pared 10 bases from V and 3 bases from J, leaving 12 bases between. Germline CDR1 ENHRY, CDR2 SYGVKD.

The rearrangement links TRBV7-8 to TRBJ1-2, with 7 bases that match TRBD1. There are 14 residues in the CDR3. Germline trimming cut 5 bases from V and 2 bases from J; bases unmatched to any gene: 5. Looked up from germline, CDR1 is SGHVS and CDR2 is FQNEAQ. The CDR3 bases are TGTGCCAGCAGCCCGATGACAGGGAACTATGGCTACACCTTC. It yields the protein CASSPMTGNYGYTF.

V usage is TRBV5-4 and J usage is TRBJ2-5; 8 bases fit TRBD2. The CDR3 has 15 amino acids. The germline V gene encodes CDR1 SGHNT and CDR2 YYREEE (reference sequence). Trimming at V came to 3 bases and at J to 0 bases, leaving 4 bases not matched to a gene. CDR3 amino acids: CASSSGGSYQETQYF. CDR3 in DNA: TGTGCCAGCAGCTCGGGGGGGTCCTACCAAGAGACCCAGTACTTC.

The rearrangement links TRBV29-1 to TRBJ1-2; 11 bases match TRBD1. The germline gives CDR1 SQVTM, CDR2 ANQGSEA. J was trimmed by 8 bases and V by 1 base; bases with no gene match: 6. The CDR3 spans 14 residues. The CDR3 reads CSVEAGTGGVGYTF. The CDR3 DNA reads as TGCAGCGTTGAAGCTGGGACAGGGGGGGTGGGCTACACCTTC.

This clone was counted a single time. The CDR3 coding sequence is TGCGCCAGCAGCTTGGGGGAGAGCACAGATACGCAGTATTTT. It is translated as CASSLGESTDTQYF. J is TRBJ2-3 and V is TRBV5-1; D possibly corresponds to TRBD2 (5 bases). Looked up from germline, CDR1 is SGHRS and CDR2 is YFSETQ. This CDR3 spans 14 amino acids. Deletions cut 0 bases from V and 0 bases from J, with 5 bases between.

The chain couples TRBV29-1 to TRBJ2-7; no firm D call. The CDR3 extends over 11 amino acids. Germline V gene lookup returns CDR1 SQVTM and CDR2 ANQGSEA. V lost 4 bases to trimming and J lost 3 bases, with 7 bases between them. The CDR3 spells CSVVEDYEQYF. In DNA form, the CDR3 reads TGCAGCGTTGTTGAGGACTACGAGCAGTACTTC.

This chain joins TRBV5-1 and TRBJ2-7, with 13 bases matching TRBD2. Germline CDR1 reads SGHRS; CDR2 reads YFSETQ. The CDR3 extends over 17 amino acids. V gave up 0 bases and J gave up 7 bases; unmatched junction bases: 10. DNA for the CDR3: TGCGCCAGCAGCTTGGATTGGACTAGCGGGAGATTGGGGGAGCAGTACTTC. This gives the protein CASSLDWTSGRLGEQYF.

V gene TRBV2 combines with J gene TRBJ1-4; the D gene is possibly TRBD1 (6 bases). The CDR3 spans 13 residues. Germline CDR1 and CDR2: SNHLY and FYNNEI. Deletions cut 4 bases from V and 14 bases from J, with 17 bases between. CDR3 region: CASSGQGKSRLFF. CDR3 nucleotide sequence: TGTGCCAGCAGTGGTCAGGGGAAGTCCCGCCTGTTTTTT. Together with reference TRBV2 and TRBJ1-4, the CDR3 gives the full variable domain: EPEVTQTPSHQVTQMGQEVILRCVPISNHLYFYWYRQILGQKVEFLVSFYNNEISEKSEIFDDQFSVERPDGSNFTLKIRSTKLEDSAMYFCASSGQGKSRLFFGSGTQLSVL.

The J gene is TRBJ2-1, the V gene TRBV27, with TRBD1 matching over 9 bases. Germline CDR1 reads MNHEY; CDR2 reads SMNVEV (reference sequence). The ends lost 6 bases at V and 0 bases at J; junction bases unmatched: 18. The CDR3 spans 20 residues. The CDR3 nucleotides are TGTGCCAGCAGCTTAACCGGGACAGGGTCATACTGGAGCTCCTACAATGAGCAGTTCTTC. Its translation is CASSLTGTGSYWSSYNEQFF.

The chain recombines TRBV28 with TRBJ2-7, with 9 bases fitting TRBD1. The V segment lost 7 bases and the J segment 3 bases; nucleotides outside the gene matches: 10. This CDR3 has 15 amino acids. CDR1 is MDHEN, CDR2 SYDVKM, per germline. CDR3 loop: CASIQPRTGVYEQYF. The CDR3 region has the DNA TGTGCCAGCATTCAACCGAGGACAGGGGTCTACGAGCAGTACTTC. The complete variable domain, with remaining parts taken from reference TRBV28 and TRBJ2-7, reads DVKVTQSSRYLVKRTGEKVFLECVQDMDHENMFWYRQDPGLGLRLIYFSYDVKMKEKGDIPEGYSVSREKKERFSLILESASTNQTSMYLCASIQPRTGVYEQYFGPGTRLTVT.

The chain recombines TRBV28 with TRBJ1-1; D gene ambiguous. Trimming left V 3 bases short and J 0 bases short, with 8 bases between. Germline V gene sequence: CDR1 MDHEN, CDR2 SYDVKM. The CDR3 has 14 residues. This CDR3 is CASSLPSLNTEAFF. In nucleotides, the CDR3 is TGTGCCAGCAGTTTGCCCAGTCTGAACACTGAAGCTTTCTTT.

The chain uses TRBV5-4 and TRBJ2-3, with 15 nucleotides matching TRBD2. The CDR3 length is 19 residues. Germline-derived CDR1 and CDR2 are SGHNT and YYREEE (reference sequence). J was trimmed by 5 bases and V by 0 bases; bases with no gene match: 10. The CDR3 nucleotides are TGTGCCAGCAGCTTGGCCGGGACTAGCGGGAGGAAACCGGGAGATACGCAGTATTTT. This translates into CASSLAGTSGRKPGDTQYF.

This chain connects TRBV6-1 to TRBJ1-2; 7 bases fit TRBD1. Per germline, CDR1 MNHNS and CDR2 SASEGT. V shed 4 bases and J 7 bases; nucleotides not matched to a gene: 9. The CDR3 sequence is 14 residues long. For the CDR3, the DNA is TGTGCCAGCAGTGTCGAAAAGGGGGCGAGTGGCTACACCTTC. Translating gives CASSVEKGASGYTF.

The chain joins TRBV19 to TRBJ1-2; TRBD1 is a possible D gene (5 bases). The V and J ends lost 8 bases and 5 bases respectively, with 9 bases between them. The germline V gene encodes CDR1 LNHDA and CDR2 SQIVND (reference sequence). This CDR3 has 11 amino acids. The CDR3 sequence is CASLDIYGYTF. The CDR3 bases are TGTGCCAGTCTGGACATTTATGGCTACACCTTC.

The rearrangement uses TRBV5-1 and TRBJ2-2, with a tentative D call TRBD1 (6 bases). The CDR3 length is 15 residues. Trimming left V 6 bases short and J 2 bases short, with 14 bases between. Germline CDR1 reads SGHRS; CDR2 reads YFSETQ. The CDR3 protein is CASTLTGSNTGELFF. CDR3 sequence (DNA): TGCGCCAGCACCCTAACAGGGTCCAACACCGGGGAGCTGTTTTTT. The full variable domain, its missing parts supplied by reference TRBV5-1 and TRBJ2-2, is KAGVTQTPRYLIKTRGQQVTLSCSPISGHRSVSWYQQTPGQGLQFLFEYFSETQRNKGNFPGRFSGRQFSNSRSEMNVSTLELGDSALYLCASTLTGSNTGELFFGEGSRLTVL.

The rearrangement links TRBV9 to TRBJ1-5; 7 bases are shared with TRBD1. Germline V gives CDR1 SGDLS, CDR2 YYNGEE. V lost 4 bases, J lost 4 bases, and 5 bases stayed unmatched. The CDR3 runs to 14 residues. CDR3 coding DNA: TGTGCCAGCAGCCCCCGGGACAGTAATCAGCCCCAGCATTTT. This translates into CASSPRDSNQPQHF.

The chain links TRBV13 to TRBJ2-3; unclear D gene. CDR3 size: 13 residues. Per germline, CDR1 PRHDT and CDR2 FYEKMQ (reference sequence). Deletions cut 5 bases from V and 4 bases from J, with 10 bases between. CDR3 nucleotide sequence: TGTGCCAGCAGCCCCCACGCGGCAGATACGCAGTATTTT. This encodes CASSPHAADTQYF.

The chain couples TRBV6-5 to TRBJ2-1; TRBD2 aligns across 8 bases. Germline V gene data show CDR1 as MNHEY and CDR2 as SVGAGI. The CDR3 loop spans 13 amino acids. The junction had 8 bases not matched to a gene; V was cut back by 7 bases and J by 9 bases. CDR3 in amino acids: CASTKSGSGEQFF. The CDR3 DNA is TGTGCCAGCACCAAAAGCGGGAGCGGTGAGCAGTTCTTC.

The rearrangement links TRBV28 to TRBJ1-2; the D is unclear. The CDR3 is made up of 12 amino acids. The germline CDR1 and CDR2 sequences are MDHEN and SYDVKM. Between the trimmed V and J ends, which lost 7 bases and 0 bases, there was a span of 6 bases. The DNA of the CDR3 is TGTGCCAGCACCCCATCTAACTATGGCTACACCTTC. Its protein product is CASTPSNYGYTF.

The chain combines TRBV5-6 with TRBJ2-3; 11 nucleotides match TRBD2. Germline V gene sequence: CDR1 SGHDT, CDR2 YYEEEE. V gave up 5 bases and J gave up 0 bases; unmatched junction bases: 5. This CDR3 comprises 16 residues. The CDR3 DNA reads as TGTGCCAGCAGGACTAGCGGGGATTCTAGCACAGATACGCAGTATTTT. This encodes CASRTSGDSSTDTQYF.

The DNA for the CDR3 is TGTGCCAGCAGCGAACAGGACAGGGTATATGGAAACACCATATATTTT. It specifies CASSEQDRVYGNTIYF. The chain uses TRBV9 and TRBJ1-3; 8 positions agree with TRBD1. CDR1 and CDR2 (germline): SGDLS, YYNGEE. The CDR3 totals 16 residues. After removal of 3 bases from V and 3 bases from J, the junction contained 8 bases not matched to a gene.